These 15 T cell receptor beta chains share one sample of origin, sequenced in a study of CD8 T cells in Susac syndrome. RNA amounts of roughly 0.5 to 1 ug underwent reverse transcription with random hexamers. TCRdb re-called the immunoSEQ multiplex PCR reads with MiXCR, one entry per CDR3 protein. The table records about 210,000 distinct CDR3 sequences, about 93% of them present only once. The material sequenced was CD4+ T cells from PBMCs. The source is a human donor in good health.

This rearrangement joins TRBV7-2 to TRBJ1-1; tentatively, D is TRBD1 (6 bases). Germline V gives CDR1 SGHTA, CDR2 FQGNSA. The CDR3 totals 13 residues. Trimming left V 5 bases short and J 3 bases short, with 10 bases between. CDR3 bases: TGTGCCAGCAGCGAACAGGGTTACACTGAAGCTTTCTTT. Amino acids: CASSEQGYTEAFF.

In DNA, the CDR3 is TGCAGTGCTGTGATGACGCTATCCTACAATGAGCAGTTCTTC. It specifies CSAVMTLSYNEQFF. The chain joins TRBV20-1 to TRBJ2-1; D not resolved. The CDR3 is 14 residues long. In germline, CDR1 is DFQATT, CDR2 SNEGSKA (reference sequence). Trimming removed 5 bases at V and 1 base at J, with 12 bases between.

The CDR3 protein is CASSLSSTGANVLTF. The CDR3 coding sequence is TGCGCCAGCAGCTTATCCTCGACTGGGGCCAACGTCCTGACTTTC. The rearrangement links TRBV5-1 to TRBJ2-6; D is ambiguous. The V and J ends lost 2 bases and 2 bases respectively, with 8 bases between them. CDR1 is SGHRS and CDR2 is YFSETQ in the germline V gene. CDR3 length: 15 amino acids.

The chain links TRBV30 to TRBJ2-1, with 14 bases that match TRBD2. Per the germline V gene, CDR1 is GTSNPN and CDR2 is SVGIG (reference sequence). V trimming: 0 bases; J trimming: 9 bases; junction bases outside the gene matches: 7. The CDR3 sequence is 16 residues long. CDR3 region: CAWSVGLAGGRSEQFF. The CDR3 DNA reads TGTGCCTGGAGTGTAGGACTAGCGGGGGGCCGGAGTGAGCAGTTCTTC.

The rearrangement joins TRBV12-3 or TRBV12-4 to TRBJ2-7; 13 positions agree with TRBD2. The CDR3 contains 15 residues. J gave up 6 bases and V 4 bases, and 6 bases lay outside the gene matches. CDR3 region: CASSSTSGGLGEQYF. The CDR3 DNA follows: TGTGCCAGCAGTTCGACTAGCGGGGGGCTCGGCGAGCAGTACTTC.

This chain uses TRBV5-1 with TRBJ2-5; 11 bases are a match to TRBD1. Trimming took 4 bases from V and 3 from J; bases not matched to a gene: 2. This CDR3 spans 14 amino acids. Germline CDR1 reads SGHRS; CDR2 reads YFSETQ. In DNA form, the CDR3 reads TGCGCCAGCAGCAAGGGACAGGGGGAAGAGACCCAGTACTTC. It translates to CASSKGQGEETQYF.

The DNA for the CDR3 is TGTGCCAGCAGAAACCGGGGCCAGGTCAATAATGAGCAGTTCTTC. As protein: CASRNRGQVNNEQFF. This chain uses TRBV3-1 with TRBJ2-1; D is perhaps TRBD1 or TRBD2 (5 bases each). V dropped 6 bases and J dropped 7 bases, with 19 bases sitting between them. In germline, CDR1 is LGHDT, CDR2 YNNKEL (reference sequence). This CDR3 has 15 amino acids.

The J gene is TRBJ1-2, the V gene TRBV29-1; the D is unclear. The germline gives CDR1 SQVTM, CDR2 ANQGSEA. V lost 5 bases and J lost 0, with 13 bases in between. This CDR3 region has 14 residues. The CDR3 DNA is TGCAGCGTTCAAAATCCCGGCCCTAACTATGGCTACACCTTC. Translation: CSVQNPGPNYGYTF.

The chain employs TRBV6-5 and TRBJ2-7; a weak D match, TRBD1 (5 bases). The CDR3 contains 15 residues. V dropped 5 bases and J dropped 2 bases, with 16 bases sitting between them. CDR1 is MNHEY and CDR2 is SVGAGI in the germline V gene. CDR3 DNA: TGTGCCAGCAGTGCGAGTGGTATAGGGGCCTACGAGCAGTACGTC. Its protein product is CASSASGIGAYEQYV.

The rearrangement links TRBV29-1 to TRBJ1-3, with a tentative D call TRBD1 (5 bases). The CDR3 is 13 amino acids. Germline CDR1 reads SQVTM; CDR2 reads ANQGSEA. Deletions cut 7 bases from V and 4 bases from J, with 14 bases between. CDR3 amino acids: CSAEEGSGNTIYF. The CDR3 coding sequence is TGCAGCGCTGAGGAGGGGAGCGGAAACACCATATATTTT.

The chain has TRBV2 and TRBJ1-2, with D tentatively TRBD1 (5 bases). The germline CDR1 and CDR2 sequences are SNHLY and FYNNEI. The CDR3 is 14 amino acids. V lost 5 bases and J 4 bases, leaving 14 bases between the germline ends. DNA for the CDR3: TGTGCCAGCAGTCCGGGACGGCCAAGCTATGGCTACACCTTC. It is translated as CASSPGRPSYGYTF. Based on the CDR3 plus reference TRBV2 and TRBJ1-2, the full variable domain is EPEVTQTPSHQVTQMGQEVILRCVPISNHLYFYWYRQILGQKVEFLVSFYNNEISEKSEIFDDQFSVERPDGSNFTLKIRSTKLEDSAMYFCASSPGRPSYGYTFGSGTRLTVV.

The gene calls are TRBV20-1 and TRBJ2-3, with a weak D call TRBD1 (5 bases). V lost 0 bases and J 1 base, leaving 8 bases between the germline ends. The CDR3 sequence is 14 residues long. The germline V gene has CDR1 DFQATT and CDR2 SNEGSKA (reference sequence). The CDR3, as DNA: TGCAGTGCTAGAGACGGCAGGGGCACAGATACGCAGTATTTT. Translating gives CSARDGRGTDTQYF.

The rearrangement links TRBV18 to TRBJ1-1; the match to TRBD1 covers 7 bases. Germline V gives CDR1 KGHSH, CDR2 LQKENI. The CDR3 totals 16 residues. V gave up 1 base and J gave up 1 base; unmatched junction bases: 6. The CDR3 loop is CASSPLEQGPNTEAFF. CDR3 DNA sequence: TGTGCCAGCTCACCACTGGAACAGGGGCCGAACACTGAAGCTTTCTTT.

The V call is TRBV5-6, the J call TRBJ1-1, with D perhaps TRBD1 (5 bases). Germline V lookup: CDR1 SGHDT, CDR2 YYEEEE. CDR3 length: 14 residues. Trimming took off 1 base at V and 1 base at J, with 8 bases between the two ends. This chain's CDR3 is CASSLPGRNTEAFF. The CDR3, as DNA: TGTGCCAGCAGCTTGCCAGGGAGGAACACTGAAGCTTTCTTT.

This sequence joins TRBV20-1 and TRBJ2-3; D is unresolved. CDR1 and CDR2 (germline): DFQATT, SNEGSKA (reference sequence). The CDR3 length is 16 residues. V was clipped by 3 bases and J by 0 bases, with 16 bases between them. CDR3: CSASPPELASTDTQYF. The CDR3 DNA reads TGCAGTGCTAGCCCCCCCGAGCTTGCTAGCACAGATACGCAGTATTTT.